The entry below gives a single T cell receptor (beta chain) sequence along with its context. The source of the sample is a study of blood T cell repertoires in COVID-19. The wider study: Acute and convalescent COVID-19 samples came from the United States, Italy and Spain. In each case, the material was cDNA or gDNA derived from T cells, B-cell-depleted T cells, or PBMCs.

As processed by the authors: Estimation of nucleated cell counts relied on the amplification of reference gene primers. Repertoires were generated with immunoSEQ multiplex PCR, while TCRdb's copy carries only in-frame clones and drops some. That table supplies the V and J calls and clone size; D and trimming were determined from the DNA. The profile shows under 250,000 clones, 70% to 90% of them singletons. Trimming removed 2 bases at V and 1 base at J, with 10 bases between. This CDR3 is 15 amino acids long. The germline V gene encodes CDR1 SGHTA and CDR2 FQGTGA. The Seattle site enrolled patients during active infection and followed them longitudinally.

The rearrangement joins TRBV7-3 to TRBJ2-3, with TRBD2 as a possible D gene (5 bases). The TCR sequence derives from a woman in her seventies with COVID-19, enrolled during active disease. Specimen: peripheral blood. The CDR3 bases are TGTGCCAGCAGCTTACTGGGCGGGCGCACAGATACGCAGTATTTT. As protein: CASSLLGGRTDTQYF.